These 5 T cell receptor beta chains came from one sample sequenced in a study of blood T cell repertoires in COVID-19 (dated by TCRdb to the early 2020s). The receptor library was made with the immunoSEQ multiplex PCR assay. Held by TCRdb, this immuneACCESS table contains in-frame sequences only and omits some clones. Under half of the omission traces to an unresolved V gene where checked; the cause of the rest is unknown. The sample table lists some 450,000 clones, roughly 88% of them with a count of one. Roughly 13% of the sample rests with the top ten. Sequenced: peripheral blood. These receptors were obtained from a woman aged 45 to 65 with COVID-19, enrolled during active disease.

CDR3 loop: CASSRAGAKGVGEAFF. CDR3 nucleotides: TGTGCCAGCTCCCGGGCAGGGGCGAAGGGGGTAGGTGAAGCTTTCTTT. This chain links TRBV18 with TRBJ1-1; perhaps TRBD1 as D (6 bases). The CDR3 runs 16 residues. In germline, CDR1 is KGHSH, CDR2 LQKENI. Trimming removed 6 bases from V and 7 bases from J, with 24 bases in between.

The J gene is TRBJ1-1, the V gene TRBV30, with a tentative D call TRBD1 (5 bases). The V gene lost 3 bases and the J gene lost 7 bases, with 21 bases spanning the gap. Germline V gives CDR1 GTSNPN, CDR2 SVGIG (reference sequence). The CDR3 consists of 15 residues. CDR3: CAWRRSRQPYSEAFF. The CDR3, as DNA: TGTGCCTGGAGGAGATCCCGACAGCCTTACAGTGAAGCTTTCTTT.

The rearrangement uses TRBV9 and TRBJ2-3; 7 positions agree with TRBD1. With 5 bases clipped from V and 0 bases from J, the junction kept 6 bases outside the gene matches. Germline V gene data show CDR1 as SGDLS and CDR2 as YYNGEE. The CDR3 loop spans 15 amino acids. The CDR3 DNA reads as TGTGCCAGCAGGTCGGGGACAGCTAGCACAGATACGCAGTATTTT. This sequence encodes CASRSGTASTDTQYF.

The V call is TRBV29-1, the J call TRBJ2-7; D unclear. From germline, CDR1 is SQVTM and CDR2 ANQGSEA. The V end was cut by 2 bases, the J end by 6 bases, with 11 bases between. This CDR3 spans 12 amino acids. CDR3 region: CSVEPGAGEQYF. The CDR3 DNA follows: TGCAGCGTTGAACCAGGCGCCGGCGAGCAGTACTTC.

This clone has just a few counts. The rearrangement joins TRBV27 to TRBJ1-2; no clear D gene. V was pared by 4 bases and J by 1 base, with 13 bases between. This CDR3 contains 15 residues. Germline V gene data show CDR1 as MNHEY and CDR2 as SMNVEV (reference sequence). CDR3 protein: CASSYDGAYNYGYTF. In DNA, the CDR3 is TGTGCCAGCAGTTACGACGGAGCCTATAACTATGGCTACACCTTC.